This entry lists 14 T cell receptor beta chains sequenced from one sample in a study of blood T cells in healthy people across ages. A second PCR, run for roughly 7 to 12 cycles, used a sample-barcoded 5' primer plus a J-beta primer mix. TCRdb re-derived calls from the 5' RACE reads in MiXCR, one entry per CDR3 protein. Among 800,000 to 950,000 distinct CDR3 sequences listed, under 40% were seen once. Sequencing input: blood. These TCRs come from a man aged 18 to 30 in good health.

About this clonotype: A read error may be the cause here, since a much bigger clone is one base away. This sequence joins TRBV20-1 and TRBJ2-5; D is possibly TRBD2 (6 bases). The J call may be in error: the DNA end matches TRBJ2-1 better. CDR1 DFQATT and CDR2 SNEGSKA come from the germline V gene (reference sequence). The CDR3 runs to 14 residues. The CDR3 protein is CSASSAGYQETQFF. The CDR3 nucleotides read TGCAGTGCTAGTAGCGCGGGATACCAAGAGACCCAGTTCTTC.

Worth noting for this clonotype: An end of the junction differs from the germline gene, which may be a read error. This rearrangement joins TRBV5-1 to TRBJ1-1; 8 bases align to TRBD1. The CDR3 totals 16 residues. From germline, CDR1 is SGHRS and CDR2 YFSETQ. DNA of the CDR3: TGTGCCAGCAGCTTTGGAGGGACAGGCATGAACACTGGAGCTTTCTTT. Residues: CASSFGGTGMNTGAFF.

The DNA of the CDR3 is TGTGCCAGCTCACCCAACGACGGGTACGAGCAGTTCTTC. Protein product: CASSPNDGYEQFF. The chain uses TRBV18 and TRBJ2-1; D unresolved. CDR1 and CDR2 (germline): KGHSH, LQKENI. The CDR3 runs to 13 residues. Trimming took off 3 bases at V and 10 bases at J, with 13 bases between the two ends.

Only a few counts were recorded for this clonotype. This rearrangement joins TRBV10-3 to TRBJ2-7; 11 bases agree with TRBD2. The CDR3 length is 15 residues. CDR1 ENHRY and CDR2 SYGVKD come from the germline V gene. J gave up 3 bases and V 0 bases, and 1 base lay outside the gene matches. In nucleotides, the CDR3 is TGTGCCATCAGTGAGTCGCTAGCGGGGGGCTACGAGCAGTACTTC. It encodes CAISESLAGGYEQYF.

This clonotype was seen many times. The chain has TRBV20-1 and TRBJ2-7; the match to TRBD1 covers 10 bases. J was trimmed by 4 bases and V by 6 bases; bases with no gene match: 9. Germline V gene sequence: CDR1 DFQATT, CDR2 SNEGSKA (reference sequence). The CDR3 runs to 14 residues. The CDR3 DNA follows: TGCAGTGCCAAATCCGGGACAGGGGCTTACGAGCAGTACTTC. Amino acids: CSAKSGTGAYEQYF.

This clonotype came up a few times. The CDR3 here is CATQWRSSYNEQFF. CDR3 in DNA: TGTGCCACCCAGTGGAGGAGCTCCTACAATGAGCAGTTCTTC. The V call is TRBV12-3 or TRBV12-4, the J call TRBJ2-1; maybe TRBD2 (5 bases). The ends were cut back, 10 bases at V and 0 bases at J, with 13 bases in the middle. This CDR3 region has 14 residues.

This clonotype was observed many times. V usage is TRBV12-3 or TRBV12-4 and J usage is TRBJ2-7; no firm D call. The CDR3 has 14 amino acids. V was trimmed by 1 base and J by 2 bases, leaving 9 bases between them. CDR3 protein: CASSLGLSTYEQYF. The CDR3 DNA reads as TGTGCCAGCAGTTTAGGGCTTAGCACCTACGAGCAGTACTTC.

The chain employs TRBV3-1 and TRBJ2-4; no reliable D call. The V end was cut by 3 bases, the J end by 4 bases, with 16 bases between. CDR1 and CDR2 (germline): LGHDT, YNNKEL (reference sequence). CDR3 length: 16 residues. As DNA, the CDR3 is TGTGCCAGCAGCCAGAGTACTACCAACACGAAAAACATTCAGTACTTC. The encoded protein is CASSQSTTNTKNIQYF.

The chain combines TRBV5-1 with TRBJ2-1; D may be TRBD2 (5 bases). From germline, CDR1 is SGHRS and CDR2 YFSETQ. The CDR3 spans 15 residues. Trimming left V 0 bases short and J 9 bases short, with 16 bases between. CDR3 in amino acids: CASSLEADFLVEQFF. Here the CDR3 DNA reads TGCGCCAGCAGCTTGGAGGCGGACTTCCTGGTTGAGCAGTTCTTC.

To note about this clonotype: One base away lies a much larger clone, so this may be a sequencing read error. J is TRBJ1-2 and V is TRBV9; D not resolved. Germline loops: CDR1 SGDLS, CDR2 YYNGEE. The CDR3 has 15 residues. As DNA, the CDR3 is TGTGCCGGCAGCGATGGCGGCCGACCTAACTATGGCTACACCTTC. It is translated as CAGSDGGRPNYGYTF.

The chain uses TRBV20-1 and TRBJ1-3; D is ambiguous. Germline CDR1 is DFQATT and CDR2 is SNEGSKA (reference sequence). V was cut by 8 bases and J by 4 bases, with 15 bases left in between. CDR3 length equals 13 residues. The DNA of the CDR3 is TGCAGTCTCAGGATAATGGACGGAAACACCATATATTTT. Translation: CSLRIMDGNTIYF.

The chain links TRBV15 to TRBJ2-3; TRBD1 matches 11 bases. CDR1 and CDR2 (germline): LNHNV, YYDKDF (reference sequence). V lost 4 bases, J lost 4 bases, and 4 bases stayed unmatched. The CDR3 length is 15 residues. CDR3 nucleotide sequence: TGTGCCACCAGCATTTGGACAGGGGGCTCAGATACGCAGTATTTT. The encoded protein is CATSIWTGGSDTQYF.

Note on this clonotype: A read error may be the cause here, since a much bigger clone is one base away. CDR3 loop: CAIGDPKKTGDYEQYF. In nucleotides, the CDR3 is TGTGCCATCGGTGACCCCAAAAAGACAGGGGACTACGAGCAGTACTTC. The chain has TRBV10-3 and TRBJ2-7, with 8 bases fitting TRBD1. The CDR3 length is 16 residues. Germline CDR1 ENHRY, CDR2 SYGVKD.

The J gene is TRBJ2-5, the V gene TRBV7-2, with D hard to call. The CDR3 runs to 15 residues. The germline CDR1 and CDR2 sequences are SGHTA and FQGNSA. Trimming took 3 bases from V and 5 from J, leaving 16 bases between them. The CDR3, as DNA: TGTGCCAGCAGCTTTTATTGGTATCTAACCGAGACCCAGTACTTC. This gives the protein CASSFYWYLTETQYF.